Sequencing of this T cell receptor (beta chain) was carried out in a study of T-cell reconstitution after alpha-beta-depleted transplantation in children. General study points: Day-60 TCRbeta diversity that was high in some patients was derived from surviving recipient T cells and thymic progenitors. The authors attributed T-cell counts and diversity one year after transplant mostly to newly produced T cells. The origin of alpha-beta T cells about two months after transplant was reportedly several hundred expanded graft clones.

Details on this clonotype: Antigen: not known.

CDR3 length equals 15 residues. V trimming: 4 bases; J trimming: 2 bases; junction bases outside the gene matches: 7. CDR1 is SGHVS, CDR2 FQNEAQ, per germline. Preparation of the TCRbeta library involved a method that used unique molecular identifiers. In TCRdb, the PCR reads were re-called with MiXCR into one record per CDR3 protein. The profile covers about 980,000 distinct CDR3 sequences, with 25% to 35% appearing a single time and about 28% taken by the ten largest. The rearrangement links TRBV7-8 to TRBJ2-7; 8 nucleotides line up with TRBD1. Sequencing was performed on PBMCs, mostly from graft donor cells, taken 360 days after TCRalphabeta/CD19-depleted stem cell transplant. This sequence originates from a boy younger than two who had a stem cell transplant for SCID, so the T cells may come from the graft donor. CDR3 nucleotides: TGTGCCAGCAGCTCCACCAGGGGGCGCACCTACGAGCAGTACTTC. The encoded protein is CASSSTRGRTYEQYF.